The 29 T cell receptor beta chains reported below all come from one sample, sequenced in a study of early T cells in non-severe SARS-CoV-2 infection. Each CDR3 protein is one row after TCRdb ran MiXCR on the 5' RACE reads. The table has 100,000 to 120,000 distinct CDR3 sequences, over 9.5% seen once; the top ten hold 3.5% to 4%. The sample was whole blood, taken at baseline. The receptors stem from an adult who was a healthcare worker with PCR-confirmed SARS-CoV-2 infection or an uninfected control (not recorded which).

This clonotype has only a few counts. CDR3 sequence reads: CASSTSEGLGYTF. Written as DNA, the CDR3 is TGTGCCAGCTCAACCTCCGAGGGTCTCGGCTACACCTTC. J is TRBJ1-2 and V is TRBV7-3; D not certain. V was cut by 8 bases and J by 8 bases, with 18 bases left in between. The CDR3 spans 13 residues. Germline CDR1 and CDR2: SGHTA and FQGTGA.

In this sample, this clonotype turned up a few times. The V and J genes are TRBV6-5 and TRBJ2-2, with D uncertain. The V and J ends lost 4 bases and 0 bases respectively, with 12 bases between them. The germline V gene encodes CDR1 MNHEY and CDR2 SVGAGI. This CDR3 contains 16 residues. In DNA form, the CDR3 reads TGTGCCAGCAGTTTCTCGACGGTTTCGAACACCGGGGAGCTGTTTTTT. Encoded protein: CASSFSTVSNTGELFF.

This clonotype has ten or more counts. The chain combines TRBV2 with TRBJ1-5; 8 nucleotides match TRBD1. The CDR3 is 15 amino acids. Germline V lookup: CDR1 SNHLY, CDR2 FYNNEI. J lost 0 bases, V lost 7 bases, and 5 bases had no gene match. CDR3 DNA: TGTGCCAGCACCAACAGGGGGATTAGCAATCAGCCCCAGCATTTT. Protein product: CASTNRGISNQPQHF.

This clonotype has a handful of counts. This chain joins TRBV3-1 and TRBJ1-1; TRBD1 aligns across 8 bases. Looked up from germline, CDR1 is LGHDT and CDR2 is YNNKEL (reference sequence). The CDR3 is 13 residues long. With V trimmed by 1 base and J by 7 bases, 2 bases remained unmatched. CDR3 region: CASSQGGTGEAFF. The CDR3 nucleotides are TGTGCCAGCAGCCAAGGGGGGACAGGTGAAGCTTTCTTT.

This clonotype was seen more than once but under ten times. The chain has TRBV12-3 or TRBV12-4 and TRBJ2-3; perhaps TRBD2 as D (6 bases). CDR3 length equals 16 residues. The V and J ends lost 0 bases and 2 bases respectively, with 12 bases between them. The CDR3 nucleotides are TGTGCCAGCAGTTTAGCGAGACGGGGGTACACAGATACGCAGTATTTT. Its translation: CASSLARRGYTDTQYF.

This clonotype has a count of ten or more. The junction shows a germline mismatch at one end, possibly a read error. This sequence joins TRBV5-1 and TRBJ2-5; D is undetermined. The CDR3 loop spans 11 amino acids. Germline V lookup: CDR1 SGHRS, CDR2 YFSETQ. The CDR3 coding sequence is TGTGCCAGCAGCTTAGAAGAGACCCAGTACTTC. This sequence encodes CASSLEETQYF.

This clonotype has just a few counts. V and J are TRBV2 and TRBJ2-1; 7 nucleotides agree with TRBD2. Germline V gene lookup returns CDR1 SNHLY and CDR2 FYNNEI. With V trimmed by 5 bases and J by 7 bases, 8 bases remained unmatched. This CDR3 has 14 amino acids. CDR3 nucleotide sequence: TGTGCCAGCAGTAGGGGCGGGAGTGTGAATGAGCAGTTCTTC. It codes for CASSRGGSVNEQFF. Filled out from reference TRBV2 and TRBJ2-1, the complete variable domain reads EPEVTQTPSHQVTQMGQEVILRCVPISNHLYFYWYRQILGQKVEFLVSFYNNEISEKSEIFDDQFSVERPDGSNFTLKIRSTKLEDSAMYFCASSRGGSVNEQFFGPGTRLTVL.

The chain recombines TRBV18 with TRBJ1-5; weak D call: TRBD1 (6 bases). The CDR3 spans 16 residues. The V end was cut by 6 bases, the J end by 2 bases, with 17 bases between. Germline V CDR1 and CDR2: KGHSH, LQKENI. The CDR3 protein is CASSTGGQGGNQPQHF. For the CDR3, the DNA is TGTGCCAGCTCCACCGGGGGGCAGGGAGGCAATCAGCCCCAGCATTTT.

This clonotype was detected a few times. This sequence joins TRBV27 and TRBJ2-2, with 7 positions matching TRBD2. Germline loops: CDR1 MNHEY, CDR2 SMNVEV (reference sequence). Trimming at V came to 2 bases and at J to 6 bases, leaving 6 bases not matched to a gene. The CDR3 spans 15 residues. DNA of the CDR3: TGTGCCAGCAGTTTACGGCGGGAGAGCGCCGGGGAGCTGTTTTTT. It codes for CASSLRRESAGELFF.

This chain connects TRBV5-1 to TRBJ2-7; D possibly corresponds to TRBD1 (5 bases). The germline V gene encodes CDR1 SGHRS and CDR2 YFSETQ. The CDR3 extends over 16 amino acids. V shed 2 bases and J shed 1 base, with 16 bases lying between them. DNA for the CDR3: TGCGCCAGCAGCTTTCCCACGGACACAGTATCCTACGAGCAGTACTTC. The encoded protein is CASSFPTDTVSYEQYF.

This clonotype was recorded a few times. The chain couples TRBV7-9 to TRBJ2-3; no firm D call. Between the trimmed V and J ends, which lost 6 bases and 6 bases, there was a span of 22 bases. There are 16 residues in the CDR3. Germline V lookup: CDR1 SEHNR, CDR2 FQNEAQ (reference sequence). CDR3 loop: CASRSHRALFADTQYF. The DNA for the CDR3 is TGTGCCAGCAGAAGTCACCGGGCCCTATTTGCTGATACGCAGTATTTT.

CDR3 sequence (DNA): TGCAGTGCTAGAGAGACGGGGGCGGAGAAAAACATTCAGTACTTC. Translation gives CSARETGAEKNIQYF. The chain carries TRBV20-1 and TRBJ2-4; either TRBD1 or TRBD2 may fit D (6 bases each). V was trimmed by 0 bases and J by 4 bases, leaving 13 bases between them. This CDR3 has 15 amino acids. The V gene's germline CDR1 is DFQATT and CDR2 SNEGSKA (reference sequence).

The sample holds a few counts of this clonotype. The chain uses TRBV5-1 and TRBJ2-1; D call uncertain. The CDR3 is made up of 14 amino acids. Trimming left V 5 bases short and J 0 bases short, with 9 bases between. Germline V gene sequence: CDR1 SGHRS, CDR2 YFSETQ. In DNA form, the CDR3 reads TGCGCCAGCAGGGTTCCCAACTCCTACAATGAGCAGTTCTTC. This gives the protein CASRVPNSYNEQFF.

This clonotype was seen at least ten times. The rearrangement joins TRBV7-2 to TRBJ1-4; TRBD1 might be the D (5 bases). The V end lost 2 bases, the J end lost 7 bases, and 11 bases lay between the germline ends. Germline CDR1 SGHTA, CDR2 FQGNSA. The CDR3 contains 14 residues. The CDR3 DNA sequence: TGTGCCAGCAGCTTATGGGGGAGGGGTGAAAAACTGTTTTTT. As protein: CASSLWGRGEKLFF.

This clonotype has more than one count but fewer than ten. This chain connects TRBV6-1 to TRBJ2-2; D may be TRBD1 (6 bases). This CDR3 spans 16 amino acids. The germline CDR1 and CDR2 sequences are MNHNS and SASEGT. V was trimmed by 6 bases and J by 2 bases, leaving 16 bases between them. DNA of the CDR3: TGTGCCAGCAGGTTTGGACAGCTTCTAAACACCGGGGAGCTGTTTTTT. Its protein product is CASRFGQLLNTGELFF.

This clonotype was detected ten times or more. V usage is TRBV24-1 and J usage is TRBJ2-2; D gene unclear. The CDR3 covers 14 residues. V shed 3 bases and J shed 4 bases, with 8 bases lying between them. Germline V lookup: CDR1 KGHDR, CDR2 SFDVKD. CDR3 nucleotide sequence: TGTGCCACCAGTGATCCCCCCCGCACCGGGGAGCTGTTTTTT. Its protein product is CATSDPPRTGELFF.

The chain carries TRBV18 and TRBJ2-7, with 7 bases that match TRBD1. Looked up from germline, CDR1 is KGHSH and CDR2 is LQKENI. The V gene end was trimmed by 6 bases and the J gene end by 7 bases; junction bases not matched to a gene: 15. The CDR3 totals 15 residues. Here the CDR3 reads CASSSRQGNLGEQYF. The CDR3 region has the DNA TGTGCCAGCTCGTCCCGACAGGGTAATCTCGGTGAGCAGTACTTC.

This chain links TRBV24-1 with TRBJ2-3; TRBD2 agrees at 8 bases. Trimming at V came to 3 bases and at J to 2 bases, leaving 3 bases not matched to a gene. The CDR3 covers 15 residues. Germline V gives CDR1 KGHDR, CDR2 SFDVKD. CDR3 nucleotides: TGTGCCACCAGTGATCAGCGGGAGCTCACAGATACGCAGTATTTT. Translation: CATSDQRELTDTQYF.

The chain uses TRBV6-5 and TRBJ2-7; D call uncertain. This CDR3 spans 11 amino acids. The V end was cut by 5 bases, the J end by 4 bases, with 6 bases between. Germline V lookup: CDR1 MNHEY, CDR2 SVGAGI. CDR3 amino acids: CASSKLYEQYF. CDR3 in DNA: TGTGCCAGCAGTAAACTTTACGAGCAGTACTTC.

The chain links TRBV5-4 to TRBJ2-3; 9 nucleotides agree with TRBD2. The CDR3 extends over 15 amino acids. Trimming removed 0 bases from V and 4 bases from J; junction bases left unmatched: 3. The germline CDR1 and CDR2 sequences are SGHNT and YYREEE (reference sequence). The CDR3 sequence is CASSLVTSGSDTQYF. DNA for the CDR3: TGTGCCAGCAGCTTGGTGACTAGCGGCTCAGATACGCAGTATTTT.

This chain uses TRBV2 with TRBJ1-1, with 9 bases matching TRBD1. Germline V gives CDR1 SNHLY, CDR2 FYNNEI. The CDR3 sequence is 14 residues long. V lost 6 bases and J lost 6; bases outside the gene matches: 8. The CDR3 sequence: CASRLQGAPPEAFF. DNA for the CDR3: TGTGCCAGCAGACTACAGGGGGCGCCCCCTGAAGCTTTCTTT.

The chain carries TRBV18 and TRBJ2-7, with D perhaps TRBD1 or TRBD2 (5 bases each). This CDR3 spans 14 amino acids. Per the germline V gene, CDR1 is KGHSH and CDR2 is LQKENI. Trimming took 5 bases from V and 2 from J, leaving 13 bases between them. CDR3 sequence: CASSGDEAAYEQYF. CDR3 coding DNA: TGTGCCAGCTCAGGGGACGAAGCGGCCTACGAGCAGTACTTC.

This clonotype occurred many times. The gene calls are TRBV11-2 and TRBJ2-1, with D tentatively TRBD1 (5 bases). V was pared by 8 bases and J by 0 bases, with 20 bases between. Germline V lookup: CDR1 SGHAT, CDR2 FQNNGV. This CDR3 is built from 17 residues. CDR3 nucleotides: TGTGCCAGCTCGAAAACTCACAGGACCTCCTCCTACAATGAGCAGTTCTTC. This translates into CASSKTHRTSSYNEQFF.

There are a few counts of this clonotype. The chain recombines TRBV2 with TRBJ1-1; perhaps TRBD1 as D (5 bases). This CDR3 has 15 amino acids. Germline V gene lookup returns CDR1 SNHLY and CDR2 FYNNEI. V lost 5 bases and J 1 base, leaving 14 bases between the germline ends. CDR3 coding DNA: TGTGCCAGCAGTATCTTCAGGGTGGGGAACACTGAAGCTTTCTTT. It specifies CASSIFRVGNTEAFF.

This clonotype has at least ten counts. This CDR3 is CASSAGTGNSEAFF. CDR3 nucleotides: TGTGCCAGCAGTGCCGGGACAGGGAATTCTGAAGCTTTCTTT. The chain links TRBV6-1 to TRBJ1-1; the match to TRBD1 covers 9 bases. Losses at the gene ends were 4 bases for V and 6 bases for J; bases not matched to a gene: 6. The CDR3 has 14 amino acids. Germline loops: CDR1 MNHNS, CDR2 SASEGT.

This clonotype was found a few times. The V gene is TRBV13, the J gene TRBJ1-2; D might be TRBD1 (6 bases). Germline assignment: CDR1 PRHDT and CDR2 FYEKMQ (reference sequence). The CDR3 totals 14 residues. V lost 5 bases and J 7 bases, leaving 17 bases between the germline ends. The CDR3 reads CASSRGGPGSGYTF. CDR3 sequence (DNA): TGTGCCAGCAGCCGCGGGGGGCCGGGGAGTGGCTACACCTTC.

V gene TRBV7-2 combines with J gene TRBJ2-3, with 7 bases fitting TRBD2. V was pared by 1 base and J by 0 bases, with 4 bases of the junction left unmatched. This CDR3 region has 16 residues. The germline V gene has CDR1 SGHTA and CDR2 FQGNSA. CDR3 residues: CASSLGLAVSTDTQYF. CDR3 coding DNA: TGTGCCAGCAGCTTAGGGCTAGCGGTTAGCACAGATACGCAGTATTTT.

This clonotype showed up many times. The rearrangement links TRBV20-1 to TRBJ1-4, with D possibly being TRBD1 (5 bases). CDR1 DFQATT and CDR2 SNEGSKA come from the germline V gene (reference sequence). V was pared by 3 bases and J by 4 bases, with 12 bases between. This CDR3 comprises 14 residues. The CDR3 sequence is CSASYGADNEKLFF. CDR3 bases: TGCAGTGCTAGCTATGGGGCCGATAATGAAAAACTGTTTTTT.

This rearrangement joins TRBV12-3 or TRBV12-4 to TRBJ2-3, with 7 positions matching TRBD1. Trimming removed 6 bases from V and 2 bases from J; junction bases left unmatched: 8. CDR3 length: 15 residues. CDR3 DNA sequence: TGTGCCAGCAGCCACCGGGACAGAGCCACAGATACGCAGTATTTT. It encodes CASSHRDRATDTQYF.